These 28 T cell receptor beta chains were all obtained from the same sample, sequenced in a study of shared clonotypes between healthy human individuals. TCRdb's copy holds only in-frame clones and misses some; the assay was immunoSEQ multiplex PCR. The sample has millions of clones; just over 90% are singletons. The sequenced material came from naive CD4+ T cells sorted from blood. Subset noted: CD45RA+ positively selected. Source of these receptors: a man aged 18 to 30 in good health.

The CDR3 sequence is CASSPRDIQNTEAFF. The CDR3 bases are TGTGCCAGCAGCCCCAGAGATATCCAAAACACTGAAGCTTTCTTT. The V and J genes are TRBV28 and TRBJ1-1; D is unresolved. Deletions cut 6 bases from V and 2 bases from J, with 16 bases between. This CDR3 has 15 amino acids. Germline lookup yields CDR1 MDHEN and CDR2 SYDVKM.

The J gene is TRBJ2-1, the V gene TRBV21-1; the table gives TRBD2 as D, unverified against the DNA. TRBV21-1 is listed as a pseudogene. The CDR3 is 15 amino acids. This CDR3 reads CASSLHPGLYNEQFF. For the CDR3, the DNA is TGTGCCAGCAGCCTCCACCCGGGACTTTACAATGAGCAGTTCTTC.

A single count supports this clone. The chain recombines TRBV30 with TRBJ2-1; D is possibly TRBD2 (5 bases). The germline gives CDR1 GTSNPN, CDR2 SVGIG (reference sequence). V lost 0 bases to trimming and J lost 8 bases, with 11 bases between them. The CDR3 loop spans 13 amino acids. The CDR3 bases are TGTGCCTGGAGTGTACGGACTGGTTATGAGCAGTTCTTC. As protein: CAWSVRTGYEQFF.

The J gene is TRBJ2-2, the V gene TRBV7-8; 11 bases align to TRBD1. The germline V gene has CDR1 SGHVS and CDR2 FQNEAQ. The ends lost 5 bases at V and 5 bases at J; junction bases unmatched: 4. The CDR3 has 15 residues. CDR3: CASSPGQGVTGELFF. Here the CDR3 DNA reads TGTGCCAGCAGCCCGGGACAGGGGGTTACCGGGGAGCTGTTTTTT.

Turning to this clone: Other nucleotide sequences from this sample produce the same CDR3. The chain is built from TRBV7-2 and TRBJ2-7, with TRBD2 matching over 13 bases. The CDR3 is made up of 14 amino acids. Germline CDR1 SGHTA, CDR2 FQGNSA. V was clipped by 5 bases and J by 4 bases; unmatched bases: 2. In DNA, the CDR3 is TGTGCCAGCAGCAGACTAGCGGGGGGATACGAGCAGTACTTC. Amino acids: CASSRLAGGYEQYF.

The chain joins TRBV5-4 to TRBJ2-2, with a tentative D call TRBD1 (6 bases). The length of the CDR3 is 16 residues. Trimming removed 2 bases at V and 1 base at J, with 12 bases between. Germline V gene lookup returns CDR1 SGHNT and CDR2 YYREEE (reference sequence). In DNA, the CDR3 is TGTGCCAGCAGCTTAGCAGGGGTCGGGAACACCGGGGAGCTGTTTTTT. It specifies CASSLAGVGNTGELFF.

As to this clone: Other DNA sequences within the sample encode an identical CDR3. The V gene is TRBV10-3, the J gene TRBJ1-2; D is perhaps TRBD1 (6 bases). This CDR3 spans 14 amino acids. Trimming took off 0 bases at V and 8 bases at J, with 13 bases between the two ends. Germline-derived CDR1 and CDR2 are ENHRY and SYGVKD. CDR3 residues: CAISESGGAEGYTF. In DNA form, the CDR3 reads TGTGCCATCAGTGAGTCGGGGGGGGCTGAAGGCTACACCTTC.

V gene TRBV5-1 combines with J gene TRBJ1-6; possible D gene TRBD1, 5 bases. The CDR3 spans 15 residues. Germline CDR1 and CDR2: SGHRS and YFSETQ. Trimming took off 3 bases at V and 5 bases at J, with 12 bases between the two ends. The CDR3 protein is CASSSRDPNNSPLHF. The CDR3 nucleotides read TGCGCCAGCAGCTCCCGGGACCCTAATAATTCACCCCTCCACTTT.

In DNA, the CDR3 is TGTGCCAGCAGACCGGCGGGGGTAAGGACCGGGGAGCTGTTTTTT. As protein: CASRPAGVRTGELFF. The genes are TRBV2 and TRBJ2-2; 7 bases match TRBD2. V trimming: 6 bases; J trimming: 5 bases; junction bases outside the gene matches: 9. Germline assignment: CDR1 SNHLY and CDR2 FYNNEI. The CDR3 contains 15 residues.

In regard to this clone: Other nucleotide sequences in the sample specify the same CDR3. The gene calls are TRBV10-3 and TRBJ2-7; D may be TRBD1 (5 bases). Germline V gives CDR1 ENHRY, CDR2 SYGVKD. The CDR3 extends over 12 amino acids. V lost 4 bases and J 3 bases, leaving 7 bases between the germline ends. The CDR3 region has the DNA TGTGCCATCAGTGGGGGCAGCTACGAGCAGTACTTC. It specifies CAISGGSYEQYF.

V gene TRBV6-5 combines with J gene TRBJ2-7, with 7 bases lining up with TRBD1. The CDR3 extends over 13 amino acids. The V and J ends lost 1 base and 6 bases, in that order; junction bases with no gene match: 3. CDR1 and CDR2 (germline): MNHEY, SVGAGI. This CDR3 reads CASSYLTGSEQYF. DNA of the CDR3: TGTGCCAGCAGTTACTTGACAGGGAGCGAGCAGTACTTC.

This clone was seen a single time. The chain couples TRBV29-1 to TRBJ2-4; weak D call: TRBD1 (5 bases). CDR3 length: 14 residues. V dropped 5 bases and J dropped 1 base, with 12 bases sitting between them. CDR1 and CDR2 (germline): SQVTM, ANQGSEA. CDR3 sequence (DNA): TGCAGCGTTCGACCAGGGCTGGCCAAAAACATTCAGTACTTC. This codes for CSVRPGLAKNIQYF.

CDR3 sequence: CAWSVPPGVRGPGDSPLHF. In DNA, the CDR3 is TGTGCCTGGAGTGTACCCCCCGGAGTCCGGGGCCCAGGGGATTCACCCCTCCACTTT. The V and J genes are TRBV30 and TRBJ1-6; TRBD1 might be the D (6 bases). Trimming stripped 0 bases from V and 8 bases from J, with 26 bases between. The CDR3 has 19 residues. Germline V gives CDR1 GTSNPN, CDR2 SVGIG (reference sequence).

This clone was counted a single time. This rearrangement joins TRBV10-3 to TRBJ2-7, with D unresolved. The germline V gene encodes CDR1 ENHRY and CDR2 SYGVKD. V lost 8 bases and J lost 5, with 13 bases in between. This CDR3 region has 12 residues. The CDR3 nucleotides read TGTGCCATCTCTTTAGGGATGGACGAGCAGTACTTC. Translating it yields CAISLGMDEQYF.

The rearrangement uses TRBV4-3 and TRBJ1-5; the D is unclear. The germline gives CDR1 LGHNA, CDR2 YSLEER. The CDR3 has 15 residues. Trimming pared 0 bases from V and 6 bases from J, leaving 12 bases between. The CDR3 region has the DNA TGCGCCAGCAGCCAAGATCCCCGGGGTGGTCAGCCCCAGCATTTT. Amino acid sequence: CASSQDPRGGQPQHF.

The V and J genes are TRBV5-4 and TRBJ2-5; D assignment may be TRBD1 or TRBD2 (5 bases each). V gave up 0 bases and J gave up 5 bases, with 11 bases separating them. The CDR3 totals 14 residues. The germline CDR1 and CDR2 sequences are SGHNT and YYREEE (reference sequence). CDR3 sequence: CASSLEAREETQYF. The CDR3 nucleotides read TGTGCCAGCAGCTTGGAGGCCAGGGAGGAGACCCAGTACTTC.

The chain carries TRBV6-1 and TRBJ2-1, with a weak D call TRBD2 (5 bases). Trimming left V 2 bases short and J 9 bases short, with 11 bases between. Germline-derived CDR1 and CDR2 are MNHNS and SASEGT. The CDR3 covers 13 residues. For the CDR3, the DNA is TGTGCCAGCAGTGAACAGGCAGGAGGTGAGCAGTTCTTC. It specifies CASSEQAGGEQFF.

The V and J genes are TRBV9 and TRBJ2-1; 13 bases map to TRBD2. The V and J ends lost 4 bases and 7 bases, in that order; junction bases with no gene match: 8. Germline values: CDR1 SGDLS, CDR2 YYNGEE. This CDR3 comprises 16 residues. The CDR3 nucleotides are TGTGCCAGCAGCCCTAGGACTAGCGGGAGCAGAAATGAGCAGTTCTTC. Amino acids: CASSPRTSGSRNEQFF.

Notes on this clone: At the DNA level, this CDR3 is encoded by other sequences in the same sample as well. In DNA, the CDR3 is TGTGCCAGCAGCTTGGGTAGCTCCTACGAGCAGTACTTC. Protein sequence: CASSLGSSYEQYF. The chain combines TRBV5-4 with TRBJ2-7, with unresolved D. The germline CDR1 and CDR2 sequences are SGHNT and YYREEE (reference sequence). The CDR3 has 13 amino acids. V dropped 0 bases and J dropped 0 bases, with 4 bases sitting between them.

This clone was seen only a few times. At the DNA level, this CDR3 is encoded by other sequences in the same sample as well. The V gene is TRBV30, the J gene TRBJ1-5; no reliable D call. CDR1 is GTSNPN, CDR2 SVGIG, per germline (reference sequence). CDR3 length equals 13 residues. V gave up 0 bases and J gave up 3 bases, with 6 bases separating them. CDR3 residues: CAWSVQSNQPQHF. CDR3 sequence (DNA): TGTGCCTGGAGTGTACAGTCCAATCAGCCCCAGCATTTT. Supplemented by reference TRBV30 and TRBJ1-5, the full variable domain reads SQTIHQWPATLVQPVGSPLSLECTVEGTSNPNLYWYRQAAGRGLQLLFYSVGIGQISSEVPQNLSASRPQDRQFILSSKKLLLSDSGFYLCAWSVQSNQPQHFGDGTRLSIL.

The CDR3 region has the DNA TGCACCAGCAGCCAAAGCGGGGGCCCCCCAGATACGCAGTATTTT. Translated: CTSSQSGGPPDTQYF. V and J are TRBV1 and TRBJ2-3; the table's D gene call, TRBD2, was not cross checked with the DNA. TRBV1 is marked as a pseudogene. The CDR3 spans 15 residues.

The chain uses TRBV2 and TRBJ1-5; 7 nucleotides align to TRBD1. Germline lookup yields CDR1 SNHLY and CDR2 FYNNEI. V was clipped by 6 bases and J by 3 bases; unmatched bases: 14. This CDR3 spans 17 amino acids. The CDR3 DNA is TGTGCCAGCAGCCCCCAAAGGTCGGGGACAGACAATCAGCCCCAGCATTTT. Protein product: CASSPQRSGTDNQPQHF.

The J gene is TRBJ2-1, the V gene TRBV7-2, with 8 bases lining up with TRBD1. This CDR3 is 16 amino acids long. Trimming took 1 base from V and 4 from J; bases not matched to a gene: 6. CDR1 is SGHTA, CDR2 FQGNSA, per germline. Here the CDR3 DNA reads TGTGCCAGCAGCTTAGTGGGACAGGTAACTTACAATGAGCAGTTCTTC. It specifies CASSLVGQVTYNEQFF.

The genes are TRBV5-1 and TRBJ2-2; 9 bases line up with TRBD1. The CDR3 length is 14 residues. Germline loops: CDR1 SGHRS, CDR2 YFSETQ. The V segment lost 4 bases and the J segment 7 bases; nucleotides outside the gene matches: 5. The CDR3 region has the DNA TGCGCCAGCAGCCGGGACAGGGAGGACGGGGAGCTGTTTTTT. It translates to CASSRDREDGELFF.

The rearrangement uses TRBV6-5 and TRBJ2-2; TRBD1 aligns across 10 bases. CDR1 is MNHEY and CDR2 is SVGAGI in the germline V gene. Trimming took 4 bases from V and 7 from J; bases not matched to a gene: 9. The CDR3 extends over 16 amino acids. CDR3 in DNA: TGTGCCAGCAGTTCCTCCGGGACAGGGGAGAACGGGGAGCTGTTTTTT. It encodes CASSSSGTGENGELFF.

This sequence joins TRBV5-1 and TRBJ2-1; D may be TRBD1 (6 bases). From germline, CDR1 is SGHRS and CDR2 YFSETQ. Trimming cost V 4 bases and J 10 bases, with 21 bases left between them. CDR3 length: 15 residues. DNA for the CDR3: TGCGCCAGCAGCACCCGGACAGTGGAGTTAGGGGAGCAGTTCTTC. Residues: CASSTRTVELGEQFF.

The chain carries TRBV10-2 and TRBJ1-6; D is possibly TRBD1 (5 bases). CDR1 is WSHSY, CDR2 SAAADI, per germline. The CDR3 runs to 14 residues. V was pared by 8 bases and J by 6 bases, with 14 bases between. The CDR3 nucleotides are TGCGCCAGCGGCTCCAGGGTTGGTAATTCACCCCTCCACTTT. Translation gives CASGSRVGNSPLHF.

The chain has TRBV7-6 and TRBJ2-3; possible D gene TRBD2, 5 bases. The V end lost 5 bases, the J end lost 0 bases, and 9 bases lay between the germline ends. CDR1 and CDR2 from the germline V gene are SGHVS and FNYEAQ. This CDR3 has 14 amino acids. This chain's CDR3 is CASSRTESTDTQYF. The DNA of the CDR3 is TGTGCCAGCAGCCGGACTGAGAGCACAGATACGCAGTATTTT.